The next 21 T cell receptor beta chains were all read from a single sample in a study of shared clonotypes between healthy human individuals (dated by TCRdb to about 2020). The receptor library was made with the immunoSEQ multiplex PCR assay. TCRdb limited this immuneACCESS table to in-frame rearrangements with V and J called. A share of clones is missing; checked studies link under half to unresolved V genes, and the rest is unexplained. The sample table shows about 1 million clones, and 65% to 80% are seen once. The ten largest make up 1.4% of the sample. Input material: memory CD4+ T cells sorted from blood. The sample's cell subset or site label, decoded: CD45RA-negative fraction. The source is a man aged 18 to 30 in good health.

This clone was detected ten times or more. CDR3 protein: CASRVTGDFYEQYF. DNA for the CDR3: TGCGCCAGCAGGGTAACAGGGGACTTCTACGAGCAGTACTTC. The chain links TRBV5-1 to TRBJ2-7; the D gene is possibly TRBD1 (7 bases). The CDR3 has 14 residues. Germline values: CDR1 SGHRS, CDR2 YFSETQ. The V end was cut by 5 bases, the J end by 3 bases, with 15 bases between.

This clone has more than one count but fewer than ten. The rearrangement links TRBV5-4 to TRBJ2-7; 10 positions agree with TRBD1. The germline V gene has CDR1 SGHNT and CDR2 YYREEE (reference sequence). Trimming cost V 4 bases and J 5 bases; bases outside gene matches: 6. The CDR3 totals 14 residues. CDR3 sequence: CASSPDRGYNEQYF. CDR3 in DNA: TGTGCCAGCAGCCCGGACAGGGGGTACAACGAGCAGTACTTC.

This chain joins TRBV4-1 and TRBJ2-7; tentative D call: TRBD2 (7 bases). V lost 0 bases to trimming and J lost 1 base, with 16 bases between them. This CDR3 has 17 amino acids. Per germline, CDR1 MGHRA and CDR2 YSYEKL. The CDR3 nucleotides are TGCGCCAGCAGCCAAGATGACGAGGGGGGGAATTCCTACGAGCAGTACTTC. Protein: CASSQDDEGGNSYEQYF.

The chain combines TRBV6-1 with TRBJ1-6, with TRBD1 identical over 9 bases. The germline CDR1 and CDR2 sequences are MNHNS and SASEGT. The CDR3 runs to 14 residues. V shed 7 bases, J shed 10 bases, and the junction held 8 bases outside the gene matches. CDR3 DNA sequence: TGTGCCAGCATTGGACAGGGGAGCGTATCACCCCTCCACTTT. This sequence encodes CASIGQGSVSPLHF.

The gene calls are TRBV21-1 and TRBJ1-6; TRBD1, the table's D call, was not compared with the DNA. TRBV21-1 is labeled a pseudogene. The CDR3 runs to 16 residues. CDR3 sequence reads: CASSQSPSTGNSPLHF. CDR3 nucleotide sequence: TGTGCCAGCAGCCAAAGTCCCTCCACAGGGAACTCACCCCTCCACTTT.

The rearrangement joins TRBV4-1 to TRBJ1-4, with a tentative D call TRBD1 (5 bases). V shed 0 bases and J shed 5 bases, with 13 bases lying between them. Germline assignment: CDR1 MGHRA and CDR2 YSYEKL. The CDR3 is 16 amino acids. The CDR3 here is CASSQDTERGNEKLFF. CDR3 in DNA: TGCGCCAGCAGCCAAGATACGGAAAGGGGCAATGAAAAACTGTTTTTT.

The chain combines TRBV6-6 with TRBJ2-1, with TRBD2 as a possible D gene (7 bases). CDR1 is MNHNY and CDR2 is SVGAGI in the germline V gene (reference sequence). The CDR3 runs 13 residues. V was cut by 7 bases and J by 7 bases, with 14 bases left in between. CDR3 in amino acids: CASKGGAGNEQFF. The CDR3 DNA sequence: TGTGCCAGCAAAGGGGGGGCTGGTAATGAGCAGTTCTTC.

This clone has a handful of counts. The chain couples TRBV5-1 to TRBJ1-1; TRBD1 might be the D (5 bases). Germline loops: CDR1 SGHRS, CDR2 YFSETQ. The length of the CDR3 is 15 residues. V lost 4 bases, J lost 0 bases, and 13 bases lay in between. The CDR3 DNA follows: TGCGCCAGCAGCAACTTCCCAGGGTTGAACACTGAAGCTTTCTTT. Translation: CASSNFPGLNTEAFF. The full variable domain, its missing parts supplied by reference TRBV5-1 and TRBJ1-1, is KAGVTQTPRYLIKTRGQQVTLSCSPISGHRSVSWYQQTPGQGLQFLFEYFSETQRNKGNFPGRFSGRQFSNSRSEMNVSTLELGDSALYLCASSNFPGLNTEAFFGQGTRLTVV.

This chain joins TRBV29-1 and TRBJ1-1; D remains unclear. The V gene's germline CDR1 is SQVTM and CDR2 ANQGSEA. The CDR3 is 14 residues long. The V end lost 0 bases, the J end lost 4 bases, and 12 bases lay between the germline ends. In DNA, the CDR3 is TGCAGCGTTGAAGACCGGGGAATGGGCACTGAAGCTTTCTTT. Amino acids: CSVEDRGMGTEAFF.

V gene TRBV6-1 combines with J gene TRBJ2-3; no firm D call. CDR1 MNHNS and CDR2 SASEGT come from the germline V gene. V was cut by 10 bases and J by 6 bases, with 11 bases left in between. This CDR3 spans 11 amino acids. The CDR3 reads CATHYSDTQYF. In nucleotides, the CDR3 is TGTGCCACCCACTACAGCGATACGCAGTATTTT.

The V and J genes are TRBV5-1 and TRBJ2-1, with D possibly matching TRBD2 (6 bases). The V end was cut by 4 bases, the J end by 7 bases, with 18 bases between. The CDR3 consists of 15 residues. Germline V lookup: CDR1 SGHRS, CDR2 YFSETQ. The CDR3 region has the DNA TGCGCCAGCAGCCTCGAGGCGGGGCCGGGGAATGAGCAGTTCTTC. This codes for CASSLEAGPGNEQFF.

The sample holds many counts of this clone. This CDR3 is also generated by other DNA sequences in the sample. The chain recombines TRBV18 with TRBJ2-2; 12 bases map to TRBD2. V gave up 3 bases and J gave up 3 bases; unmatched junction bases: 2. Germline V gives CDR1 KGHSH, CDR2 LQKENI. CDR3 length equals 16 residues. CDR3 loop: CASSPRLAGDTGELFF. CDR3 bases: TGTGCCAGCTCACCGAGACTAGCGGGAGACACCGGGGAGCTGTTTTTT.

V usage is TRBV30 and J usage is TRBJ2-7, with TRBD1 identical over 7 bases. The CDR3 has 12 amino acids. The V segment lost 0 bases and the J segment 6 bases; nucleotides outside the gene matches: 2. The germline CDR1 and CDR2 sequences are GTSNPN and SVGIG (reference sequence). The DNA of the CDR3 is TGTGCCTGGAGTGTACAGGGGCTCGAGCAGTACTTC. Protein: CAWSVQGLEQYF.

This clone was detected a few times. The chain recombines TRBV28 with TRBJ1-3, with TRBD1 as a possible D gene (6 bases). The V end lost 5 bases, the J end lost 6 bases, and 20 bases lay between the germline ends. The length of the CDR3 is 16 residues. Germline V gene data show CDR1 as MDHEN and CDR2 as SYDVKM. CDR3 nucleotides: TGTGCCAGCAGTACTCCGAGTGGGCAGGGGAAAAACACCATATATTTT. This encodes CASSTPSGQGKNTIYF.

The J gene is TRBJ2-2, the V gene TRBV5-1; TRBD1 aligns across 9 bases. J was trimmed by 3 bases and V by 0 bases; bases with no gene match: 6. The germline V gene encodes CDR1 SGHRS and CDR2 YFSETQ. CDR3 size: 17 residues. CDR3 protein: CASSLDRGHRDTGELFF. CDR3 bases: TGCGCCAGCAGCTTGGACAGGGGGCACAGGGACACCGGGGAGCTGTTTTTT.

The chain combines TRBV7-2 with TRBJ1-4; D remains ambiguous. CDR3 size: 14 residues. Trimming took 0 bases from V and 3 from J, leaving 5 bases between them. Germline CDR1 and CDR2: SGHTA and FQGNSA. CDR3 in DNA: TGTGCCAGCAGCTTAGCAGGGTCTAATGAAAAACTGTTTTTT. This sequence encodes CASSLAGSNEKLFF.

V and J are TRBV7-9 and TRBJ2-5, with TRBD2 identical over 15 bases. Germline CDR1 is SEHNR and CDR2 is FQNEAQ (reference sequence). V shed 4 bases and J 5 bases; nucleotides not matched to a gene: 5. The CDR3 runs 16 residues. CDR3 nucleotide sequence: TGTGCCAGCAGCTCGAGGACTAGCGGGAGGGAGGAGACCCAGTACTTC. Its translation is CASSSRTSGREETQYF.

This sequence joins TRBV7-9 and TRBJ2-7; D gene unclear. The germline V gene encodes CDR1 SEHNR and CDR2 FQNEAQ (reference sequence). Trimming removed 0 bases from V and 3 bases from J, with 15 bases in between. The CDR3 runs to 16 residues. CDR3 nucleotides: TGTGCCAGCAGCTTAGCGAGAGTGGACGGTCACTACGAGCAGTACTTC. Protein sequence: CASSLARVDGHYEQYF.

This chain uses TRBV5-4 with TRBJ2-3; D is possibly TRBD2 (5 bases). The germline V gene has CDR1 SGHNT and CDR2 YYREEE (reference sequence). The germline V and J ends were trimmed by 4 bases and 0 bases, with 9 bases remaining between them. The CDR3 is 14 amino acids. The CDR3 reads CASSPEGSTDTQYF. CDR3 bases: TGTGCCAGCAGCCCCGAGGGTAGCACAGATACGCAGTATTTT.

This rearrangement joins TRBV6-6 to TRBJ2-7, with D perhaps TRBD2 (7 bases). Trimming removed 1 base at V and 4 bases at J, with 11 bases between. The CDR3 contains 14 residues. Germline V CDR1 and CDR2: MNHNY, SVGAGI (reference sequence). CDR3 sequence: CASSYWGGQYEQYF. The DNA for the CDR3 is TGTGCCAGCAGTTACTGGGGGGGCCAGTACGAGCAGTACTTC.

This clone was seen just once. This sequence joins TRBV4-2 and TRBJ2-1; unclear D gene. V lost 0 bases and J lost 4, with 7 bases in between. Germline CDR1 is LGHNA and CDR2 is YNFKEQ. The CDR3 covers 14 residues. Here the CDR3 reads CASSQEVPYNEQFF. The CDR3 coding sequence is TGTGCCAGCAGCCAAGAGGTACCATACAATGAGCAGTTCTTC.